The T cell receptor (beta chain) described here comes from a study of blood T cells in healthy people across ages. Germline V gene lookup returns CDR1 SGDLS and CDR2 YYNGEE. This CDR3 has 14 amino acids. A second 7 to 11 cycle PCR used barcoded and J-beta primers. Using its own MiXCR run on the 5' RACE reads, TCRdb lists one record per CDR3 protein. This table has fewer than 1,200,000 distinct CDR3 sequences, approximately 25% appearing once. Note on this clonotype: Mismatch with germline at one junction end may stem from a read error.

These data were also reused for a study on T cells of mothers and their children. This second study notes: For the second PCR, the M1S primer put in sample barcodes and 2-4 random nucleotides.

Source material: blood. This TCR was sampled from a girl aged 2-10 years in good health. The V call is TRBV9, the J call TRBJ2-5, with TRBD2 matching 8 bases. The CDR3 region has the DNA TGTGCCTGCAGCGTAGCGGGGAACCAAGAGGCCCAGTACTTC. It codes for CACSVAGNQEAQYF.